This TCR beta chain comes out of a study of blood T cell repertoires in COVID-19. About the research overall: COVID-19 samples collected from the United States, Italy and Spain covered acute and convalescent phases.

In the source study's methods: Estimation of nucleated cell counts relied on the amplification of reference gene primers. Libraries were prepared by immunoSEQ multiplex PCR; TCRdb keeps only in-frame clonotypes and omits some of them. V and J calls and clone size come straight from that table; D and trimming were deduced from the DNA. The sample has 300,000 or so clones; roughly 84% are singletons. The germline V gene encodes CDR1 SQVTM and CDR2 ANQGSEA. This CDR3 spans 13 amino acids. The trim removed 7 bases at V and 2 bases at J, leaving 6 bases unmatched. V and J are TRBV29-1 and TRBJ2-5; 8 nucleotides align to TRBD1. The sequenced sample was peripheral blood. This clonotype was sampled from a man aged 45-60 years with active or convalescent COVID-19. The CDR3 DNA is TGCAGCGCGGCGGACAGGGCACAAGAGACCCAGTACTTC. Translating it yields CSAADRAQETQYF.